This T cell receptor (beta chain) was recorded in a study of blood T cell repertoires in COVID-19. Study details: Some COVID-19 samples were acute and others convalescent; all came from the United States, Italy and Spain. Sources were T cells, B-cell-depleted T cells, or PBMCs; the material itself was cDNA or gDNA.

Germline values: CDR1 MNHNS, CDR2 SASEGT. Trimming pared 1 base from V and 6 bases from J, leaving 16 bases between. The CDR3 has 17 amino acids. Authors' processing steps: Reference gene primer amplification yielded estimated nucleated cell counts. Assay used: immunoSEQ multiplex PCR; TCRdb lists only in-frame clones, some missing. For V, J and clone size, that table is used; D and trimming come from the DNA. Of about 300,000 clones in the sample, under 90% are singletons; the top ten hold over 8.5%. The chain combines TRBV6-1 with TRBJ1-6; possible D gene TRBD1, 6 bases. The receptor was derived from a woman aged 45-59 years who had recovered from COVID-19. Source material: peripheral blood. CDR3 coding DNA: TGTGCCAGCAGTGAAGAGAGCAGGGGTTGGCTTAATTCACCCCTCCACTTT. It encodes CASSEESRGWLNSPLHF.